This T cell receptor beta chain is drawn from a study of control samples from healthy donors and cancer patients. This clone was observed a few times. Some clones are missing from TCRdb's copy, which holds only in-frame ones; the method was immunoSEQ multiplex PCR. The sample lists 55,000 to 90,000 clones, 75% to 90% seen once, with approximately 30% in the top ten. Trimming stripped 5 bases from V and 1 base from J, with 8 bases between. The CDR3 is 13 amino acids. Germline assignment: CDR1 SEHNR and CDR2 FQNEAQ (reference sequence). This TCR came from a middle-aged man in good health. Sequencing input: blood. The chain combines TRBV7-9 with TRBJ1-2; D gene ambiguous. DNA of the CDR3: TGTGCCAGCAGCCCTACAGATAACTATGGCTACACCTTC. This codes for CASSPTDNYGYTF.